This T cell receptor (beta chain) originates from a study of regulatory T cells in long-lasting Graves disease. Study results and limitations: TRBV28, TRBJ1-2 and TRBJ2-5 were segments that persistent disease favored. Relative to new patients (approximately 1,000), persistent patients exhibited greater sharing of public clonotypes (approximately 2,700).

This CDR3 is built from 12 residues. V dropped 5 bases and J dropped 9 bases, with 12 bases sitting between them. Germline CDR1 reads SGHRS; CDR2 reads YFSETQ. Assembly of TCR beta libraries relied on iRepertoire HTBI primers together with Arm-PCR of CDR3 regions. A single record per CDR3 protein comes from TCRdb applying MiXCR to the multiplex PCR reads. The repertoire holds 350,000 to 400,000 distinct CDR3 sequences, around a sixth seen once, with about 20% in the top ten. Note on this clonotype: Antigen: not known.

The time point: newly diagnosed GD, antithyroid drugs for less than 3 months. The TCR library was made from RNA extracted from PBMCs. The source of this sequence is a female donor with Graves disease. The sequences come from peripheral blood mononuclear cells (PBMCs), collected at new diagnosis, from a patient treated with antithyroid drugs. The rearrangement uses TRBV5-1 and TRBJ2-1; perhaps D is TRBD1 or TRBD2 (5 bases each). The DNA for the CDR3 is TGCGCCAGCAGGGGGGAAGGAGGTGAGCAGTTCTTC. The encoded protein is CASRGEGGEQFF. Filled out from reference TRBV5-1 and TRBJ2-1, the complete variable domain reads KAGVTQTPRYLIKTRGQQVTLSCSPISGHRSVSWYQQTPGQGLQFLFEYFSETQRNKGNFPGRFSGRQFSNSRSEMNVSTLELGDSALYLCASRGEGGEQFFGPGTRLTVL.